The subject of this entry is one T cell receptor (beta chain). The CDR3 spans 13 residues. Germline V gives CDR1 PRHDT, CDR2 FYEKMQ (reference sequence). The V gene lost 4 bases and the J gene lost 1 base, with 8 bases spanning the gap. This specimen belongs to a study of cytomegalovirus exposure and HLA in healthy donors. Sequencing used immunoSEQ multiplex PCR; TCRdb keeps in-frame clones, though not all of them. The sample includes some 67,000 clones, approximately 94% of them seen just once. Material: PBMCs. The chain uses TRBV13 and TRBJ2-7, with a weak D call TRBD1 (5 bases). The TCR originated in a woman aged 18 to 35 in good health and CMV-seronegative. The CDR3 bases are TGTGCCAGCAGCTCGGACACGTCCTACGAGCAGTACTTC. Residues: CASSSDTSYEQYF.